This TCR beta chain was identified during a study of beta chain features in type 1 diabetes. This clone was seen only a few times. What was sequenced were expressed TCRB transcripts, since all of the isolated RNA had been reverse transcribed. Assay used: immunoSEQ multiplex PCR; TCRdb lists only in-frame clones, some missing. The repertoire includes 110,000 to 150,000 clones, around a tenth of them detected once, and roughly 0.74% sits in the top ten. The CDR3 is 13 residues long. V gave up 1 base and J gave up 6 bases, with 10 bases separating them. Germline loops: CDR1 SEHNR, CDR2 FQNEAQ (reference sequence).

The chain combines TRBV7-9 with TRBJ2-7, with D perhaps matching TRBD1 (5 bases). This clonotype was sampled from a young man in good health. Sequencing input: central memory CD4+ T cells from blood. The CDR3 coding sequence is TGTGCCAGCAGCTTAGTACAGGCCCGCGAGCAGTACTTC. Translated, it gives CASSLVQAREQYF.